A selection of T cell receptor beta chains follows, all from one sample in a study of blood T cell repertoires in COVID-19. Assay used: immunoSEQ multiplex PCR; TCRdb lists only in-frame clones, some missing. The data show some 240,000 clones, approximately 88% seen once. Material: PBMCs or T cells enriched from blood (not recorded which). The origin of the receptors is a woman in her thirties or forties who had been exposed to COVID-19. Both conserved end residues are part of each CDR3.

v_call,j_call,cdr3_aa
TRBV28,TRBJ2-3,CASSFIQRASDTQYF
TRBV2,TRBJ1-2,CASSRTADRGINYGYTF
TRBV30,TRBJ2-5,CAWSRTGRETQYF
TRBV7-2,TRBJ2-5,CAGRGGPGEETQYF
TRBV6-5,TRBJ1-2,CASSSPRGVNYGYTF
TRBV28,TRBJ1-2,CASSFPRNNYGYTF
TRBV5-4,TRBJ2-5,CASSSRIQGRGETQYF
TRBV7-2,TRBJ1-1,CASSLEGQGNTEAFF
TRBV9,TRBJ2-3,CASSVVLAGGDTQYF
TRBV7-8,TRBJ1-2,CASSHSRTGAYGYTF
TRBV28,TRBJ1-1,CASSLGPGQLSFF
TRBV19,TRBJ2-7,CASSPGTGPYEQYF
TRBV12-3/TRBV12-4,TRBJ1-1,CASSFSRGAEAFF
TRBV7-6,TRBJ2-1,CASSLGLAGTYNEQFF
TRBV3-1/TRBV3-2,TRBJ1-2,CASSHGRTGPYGYTF
TRBV6-5,TRBJ1-4,CASSYSVGGSEKLFF
TRBV25-1,TRBJ2-1,CASSDPRLAGPSYNEQFF
TRBV2,TRBJ2-5,CASSDETGLQETQYF
TRBV7-2,TRBJ2-1,CASSLWGTSGIGSNEQFF
TRBV28,TRBJ1-2,CASSFPGHPAGYGYTF
TRBV6-4,TRBJ2-1,CASSAGTENNEQFF
TRBV9,TRBJ1-1,CASSGIGGEAFF
TRBV14,TRBJ2-1,CASTSGRDNEQFF
TRBV3-1/TRBV3-2,TRBJ2-3,CASSQRAGGSRDTQYF
TRBV25-1,TRBJ1-1,CASSVDRTLSQAFF
TRBV28,TRBJ1-2,CASGDGASNYGYTF
TRBV5-8,TRBJ2-5,CASGHGIAQYF
TRBV7-2,TRBJ1-3,CASSTKDSSSGNTIYF
TRBV28,TRBJ1-2,CASSFRGSNYGYTF
TRBV6-1,TRBJ2-3,CASSEYGGSATDTQYF
TRBV4-1,TRBJ2-7,CASSFQKEGLEQYF
TRBV3-1/TRBV3-2,TRBJ1-5,CASSSGQGCNQPQHF
TRBV4-3,TRBJ2-3,CASSQETLAASTDTQYF
TRBV24-1,TRBJ1-5,CATSDMTETQPQHF
TRBV28,TRBJ1-4,CASSRWDRGNEKLFF
TRBV5-1,TRBJ2-3,CASSSTPARGTDTQYF
TRBV6-5,TRBJ2-7,CASRGQSSYEQYF
TRBV10-3,TRBJ1-5,CAISEAGTGTNQPQHF
TRBV30,TRBJ1-5,CAWSSGLISNQPQHF
TRBV27,TRBJ2-1,CASSLSPPGLGGNEQFF
TRBV2,TRBJ2-3,CASSENRGTDTQYF
TRBV5-8,TRBJ2-5,CASSFDRGGTQYF
TRBV25-1,TRBJ2-3,CASSEGVSGAGNTDTQYF
TRBV7-9,TRBJ2-5,CASSLGTGGGQETQYF
TRBV28,TRBJ1-4,CASSLPGQGNEKLFF
TRBV12-3/TRBV12-4,TRBJ2-5,CASREGGEETQYF
TRBV5-8,TRBJ1-2,CASSLGWGQGSYGYTF
TRBV28,TRBJ1-5,CASRLLYSNQPQHF
TRBV6-2/TRBV6-3,TRBJ1-1,CASSSPPTRGLEAFF
TRBV27,TRBJ2-3,CASAGLGQGNTDTQYF